This T cell receptor (beta chain) was identified during a study of blood T cell repertoires in COVID-19. V dropped 2 bases and J dropped 0; count of bases not matched to a gene: 15. Germline V CDR1 and CDR2: MNHEY, SVGEGT. CDR3 size: 20 residues. TCRdb's table, derived via immunoSEQ multiplex PCR, lists solely in-frame clones and lacks some. The sample lists 200,000 to 300,000 clones, roughly 88% occurring once. This TCR was recovered from a woman aged 30 to 39 with COVID-19, enrolled during active disease. The sample was peripheral blood. This chain links TRBV6-2 or TRBV6-3 with TRBJ2-4; 8 bases match TRBD1. The CDR3: CASSYPGTPGQALAKNIQYF. The CDR3 DNA follows: TGTGCCAGCAGTTACCCCGGGACACCGGGACAGGCGCTAGCCAAAAACATTCAGTACTTC.